A single sample gave rise to the 16 T cell receptor beta chains below, sequenced in a study of fetal regulatory T cell absence and autoimmunity. Data came from immunoSEQ multiplex PCR; TCRdb stores just in-frame clones and leaves some out. Of more than 90,000 clones listed, less than 80% are singletons. The specimen sequenced was pancreas tissue. The receptors come from a male donor with IPEX syndrome.

V usage is TRBV10-3 and J usage is TRBJ1-2; 10 nucleotides line up with TRBD1. V was clipped by 7 bases and J by 8 bases; unmatched bases: 10. Germline V gives CDR1 ENHRY, CDR2 SYGVKD. The CDR3 is made up of 14 amino acids. CDR3 residues: CAIMTDRGRGGYTF. DNA of the CDR3: TGTGCCATCATGACTGACAGGGGGCGCGGCGGCTACACCTTC.

The V and J genes are TRBV9 and TRBJ2-1; 14 bases match TRBD2. V lost 4 bases to trimming and J lost 2 bases; unmatched junction nucleotides: 11. The germline V gene encodes CDR1 SGDLS and CDR2 YYNGEE. The CDR3 runs to 19 residues. CDR3 DNA sequence: TGTGCCAGCAGCTCTCGGACTAGCGGGGGGCCTCTCGCCTACAATGAGCAGTTCTTC. It translates to CASSSRTSGGPLAYNEQFF.

V is TRBV29-1 and J is TRBJ1-2; D unresolved. The germline CDR1 and CDR2 sequences are SQVTM and ANQGSEA. V lost 4 bases, J lost 8 bases, and 5 bases lay in between. This CDR3 comprises 9 residues. The CDR3 is CSVVAGYTF. For the CDR3, the DNA is TGCAGCGTTGTGGCCGGCTACACCTTC. Based on the CDR3 plus reference TRBV29-1 and TRBJ1-2, the full variable domain is SAVISQKPSRDICQRGTSLTIQCQVDSQVTMMFWYRQQPGQSLTLIATANQGSEATYESGFVIDKFPISRPNLTFSTLTVSNMSPEDSSIYLCSVVAGYTFGSGTRLTVV.

CDR3 nucleotide sequence: TGCGCCAGCAGCTTGGTAAGGGGCCCCTACGAGCAGTACTTC. This codes for CASSLVRGPYEQYF. The chain links TRBV5-1 to TRBJ2-7; maybe TRBD1 (5 bases). This CDR3 contains 14 residues. CDR1 and CDR2 from the germline V gene are SGHRS and YFSETQ. V shed 0 bases and J shed 2 bases, with 9 bases lying between them.

This clone appeared once. V and J are TRBV6-5 and TRBJ1-2; no clear D gene. Trimming took off 0 bases at V and 11 bases at J, with 13 bases between the two ends. Germline CDR1 is MNHEY and CDR2 is SVGAGI. The CDR3 length is 13 residues. The CDR3 bases are TGTGCCAGCAGTTACTCCCCCCACCTTGGGTACACCTTC. Protein: CASSYSPHLGYTF.

This clone was counted only a few times. This chain connects TRBV27 to TRBJ1-2; D is possibly TRBD1 (6 bases). Trimming stripped 6 bases from V and 0 bases from J, with 14 bases between. CDR1 and CDR2 (germline): MNHEY, SMNVEV (reference sequence). The CDR3 is made up of 15 amino acids. The CDR3 nucleotides read TGTGCCAGCAGCCCCATCCGACAGGCTAACTATGGCTACACCTTC. It yields the protein CASSPIRQANYGYTF.

The CDR3 DNA reads TGTGCCAGCAGTGAAGGCTTATCCCACGAGCAGTACTTC. Protein sequence: CASSEGLSHEQYF. The V and J genes are TRBV25-1 and TRBJ2-7, with D hard to call. Between the trimmed V and J ends, which lost 2 bases and 5 bases, there was a span of 10 bases. CDR1 MGHDK and CDR2 SYGVNS come from the germline V gene. The CDR3 is 13 amino acids.

This clone is a singleton in its sample. CDR3 sequence (DNA): TGTGCCAGCAGCTTAGGTGGGGGGAACACAGATACGCAGTATTTT. Its protein product is CASSLGGGNTDTQYF. This chain uses TRBV7-6 with TRBJ2-3; D might be TRBD2 (6 bases). Trimming left V 1 base short and J 2 bases short, with 10 bases between. This CDR3 is 15 amino acids long. Germline values: CDR1 SGHVS, CDR2 FNYEAQ.

The V and J genes are TRBV7-9 and TRBJ2-3; 15 bases map to TRBD2. Germline loops: CDR1 SEHNR, CDR2 FQNEAQ (reference sequence). CDR3 length: 17 residues. The V and J ends lost 5 bases and 5 bases, in that order; junction bases with no gene match: 8. The CDR3 here is CASSLRTSGRARDTQYF. CDR3 DNA: TGTGCCAGCAGCCTTCGGACTAGCGGGAGGGCGAGAGATACGCAGTATTTT. Looking up the rest from reference TRBV7-9 and TRBJ2-3 gives the full variable domain: DTGVSQNPRHKITKRGQNVTFRCDPISEHNRLYWYRQTLGQGPEFLTYFQNEAQLEKSRLLSDRFSAERPKGSFSTLEIQRTEQGDSAMYLCASSLRTSGRARDTQYFGPGTRLTVL.

This sequence joins TRBV30 and TRBJ2-7, with D possibly being TRBD1 (6 bases). Germline V lookup: CDR1 GTSNPN, CDR2 SVGIG (reference sequence). V gave up 4 bases and J gave up 3 bases, with 16 bases separating them. The CDR3 has 14 amino acids. CDR3 coding DNA: TGTGCCTGGATGTCACAGGGTCGGAGCTACGAGCAGTACTTC. This codes for CAWMSQGRSYEQYF. The full variable domain, with the rest looked up from reference TRBV30 and TRBJ2-7, is SQTIHQWPATLVQPVGSPLSLECTVEGTSNPNLYWYRQAAGRGLQLLFYSVGIGQISSEVPQNLSASRPQDRQFILSSKKLLLSDSGFYLCAWMSQGRSYEQYFGPGTRLTVT.

This chain uses TRBV4-1 with TRBJ2-7; 12 bases match TRBD2. Germline V gene lookup returns CDR1 MGHRA and CDR2 YSYEKL. This CDR3 comprises 16 residues. V lost 5 bases and J lost 4; bases outside the gene matches: 9. CDR3 sequence reads: CASSDLTSGGRYEQYF. The CDR3 DNA reads as TGCGCCAGCAGCGACTTAACTAGCGGGGGGCGTTACGAGCAGTACTTC.

This clone was counted once. The V call is TRBV5-1, the J call TRBJ2-5; 8 bases match TRBD1. V lost 0 bases, J lost 1 base, and 2 bases stayed unmatched. CDR1 SGHRS and CDR2 YFSETQ come from the germline V gene. This CDR3 has 15 residues. The CDR3 coding sequence is TGCGCCAGCAGCTTGGTGGGGACAGGCCAAGAGACCCAGTACTTC. This gives the protein CASSLVGTGQETQYF. The full variable domain, completed using reference TRBV5-1 and TRBJ2-5, is KAGVTQTPRYLIKTRGQQVTLSCSPISGHRSVSWYQQTPGQGLQFLFEYFSETQRNKGNFPGRFSGRQFSNSRSEMNVSTLELGDSALYLCASSLVGTGQETQYFGPGTRLLVL.

The chain carries TRBV2 and TRBJ2-1; 12 nucleotides agree with TRBD2. Per germline, CDR1 SNHLY and CDR2 FYNNEI. The CDR3 consists of 14 residues. The ends lost 4 bases at V and 9 bases at J; junction bases unmatched: 4. CDR3 in amino acids: CASSGGLAGTEQFF. The DNA of the CDR3 is TGTGCCAGCAGTGGCGGACTAGCGGGAACTGAGCAGTTCTTC.

The rearrangement links TRBV13 to TRBJ1-1; the D is unclear. This CDR3 is built from 13 residues. Germline CDR1 reads PRHDT; CDR2 reads FYEKMQ (reference sequence). V was clipped by 0 bases and J by 5 bases, with 7 bases between them. The CDR3 nucleotides are TGTGCCAGCAGCTTAGGGGGAGAGACTGAAGCTTTCTTT. It specifies CASSLGGETEAFF.

V is TRBV6-1 and J is TRBJ1-5; 8 bases map to TRBD1. The CDR3 is 14 amino acids. V lost 2 bases and J lost 4; bases outside the gene matches: 1. Germline-derived CDR1 and CDR2 are MNHNS and SASEGT. The CDR3 reads CASSEWTGNQPQHF. The CDR3 DNA is TGTGCCAGCAGTGAATGGACAGGGAATCAGCCCCAGCATTTT.

This clone was seen more than once but under ten times. V usage is TRBV19 and J usage is TRBJ2-7, with D perhaps TRBD1 or TRBD2 (5 bases each). This CDR3 spans 13 amino acids. The germline gives CDR1 LNHDA, CDR2 SQIVND (reference sequence). With 6 bases removed from V and 7 bases from J, the gap between germline ends came to 16 bases. CDR3 in amino acids: CASRLRGNEEQYF. Here the CDR3 DNA reads TGTGCCAGTAGATTACGGGGCAATGAGGAGCAGTACTTC.